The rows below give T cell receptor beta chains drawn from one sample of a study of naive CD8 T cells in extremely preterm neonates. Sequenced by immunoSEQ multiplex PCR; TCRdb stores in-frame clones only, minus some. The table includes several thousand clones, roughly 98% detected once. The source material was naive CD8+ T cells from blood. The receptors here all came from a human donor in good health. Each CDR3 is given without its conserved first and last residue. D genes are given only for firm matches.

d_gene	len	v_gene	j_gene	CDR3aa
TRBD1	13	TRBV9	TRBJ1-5	ASSAGQGGNQPQH
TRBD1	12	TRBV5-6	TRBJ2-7	ASSFGTGGYEQY
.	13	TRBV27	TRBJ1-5	ASSWGAGSNQPQH
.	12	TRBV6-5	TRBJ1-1	ASSNRVDRTEAF
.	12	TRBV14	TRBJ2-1	ASSHGGLYNEQF
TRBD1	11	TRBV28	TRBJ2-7	ASNRDSPYEQY
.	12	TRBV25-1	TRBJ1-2	ASSEWAREHGYT
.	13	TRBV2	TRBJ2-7	ASSEFGESSYEQY
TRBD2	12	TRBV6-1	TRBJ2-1	ASRHSGVYNEQF
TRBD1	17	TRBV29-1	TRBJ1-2	SVEVRFGTGTTLAYGYT
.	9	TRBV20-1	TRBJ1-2	SARGGDGYT
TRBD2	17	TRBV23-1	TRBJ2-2	ASSQSRAGGGQGTGELF